One and the same sample provided the 21 T cell receptor beta chains below, sequenced in a study of blood T cell repertoires in COVID-19. Clones were read by immunoSEQ multiplex PCR, and TCRdb kept only the in-frame ones, dropping some. In the table there are tens of thousands of clones, around 80% of which are singletons. The source material was peripheral blood. Every receptor here comes from a woman between 55 and 75 years old with acute or convalescent COVID-19.

The rearrangement uses TRBV18 and TRBJ1-2; TRBD1 matches 9 bases. There are 14 residues in the CDR3. From germline, CDR1 is KGHSH and CDR2 LQKENI. J gave up 2 bases and V 3 bases, and 1 base lay outside the gene matches. The CDR3 spells CASSPGQGNYGYTF. DNA of the CDR3: TGTGCCAGCTCACCCGGACAGGGGAACTATGGCTACACCTTC.

V usage is TRBV9 and J usage is TRBJ2-3, with 8 bases that match TRBD2. Germline values: CDR1 SGDLS, CDR2 YYNGEE. J gave up 3 bases and V 6 bases, and 3 bases lay outside the gene matches. CDR3 length: 13 residues. The CDR3 is CASTGGVTDTQYF. CDR3 DNA: TGTGCCAGCACGGGGGGGGTTACAGATACGCAGTATTTT.

The chain joins TRBV7-2 to TRBJ2-3, with D tentatively TRBD1 (6 bases). V was shortened by 5 bases and J by 4 bases, with 19 bases between the two germline ends. The CDR3 length is 16 residues. From germline, CDR1 is SGHTA and CDR2 FQGNSA. CDR3 nucleotide sequence: TGTGCCAGCAGCCAAATGAGGGGGTTGGTGGCAGATACGCAGTATTTT. It codes for CASSQMRGLVADTQYF.

The CDR3 coding sequence is TGTGCCAGTACGGGGGGCAGGGTTAGCAATCAGCCCCAGCATTTT. This gives the protein CASTGGRVSNQPQHF. The J gene is TRBJ1-5, the V gene TRBV19, with D possibly TRBD1 on 6 matching bases. Germline CDR1 reads LNHDA; CDR2 reads SQIVND (reference sequence). V was trimmed by 7 bases and J by 0 bases, leaving 13 bases between them. The CDR3 is 15 amino acids.

To note about this clone: At the DNA level, this CDR3 is encoded by other sequences in the same sample as well. The V and J genes are TRBV7-2 and TRBJ1-1; 7 nucleotides line up with TRBD1. CDR3 length: 15 amino acids. CDR1 is SGHTA and CDR2 is FQGNSA in the germline V gene. Unmatched junction bases numbered 7, after V lost 1 base and J lost 5 bases. For the CDR3, the DNA is TGTGCCAGCAGCTTAGTCTCAGGGGGAAGGACTGAAGCTTTCTTT. This codes for CASSLVSGGRTEAFF.

This clone was observed a single time. The chain carries TRBV10-3 and TRBJ2-3, with TRBD1 as a possible D gene (5 bases). V was pared by 4 bases and J by 6 bases, with 11 bases between. In germline, CDR1 is ENHRY, CDR2 SYGVKD. The CDR3 runs 13 residues. The CDR3 reads CAISGGAKDTQYF. For the CDR3, the DNA is TGTGCCATCAGTGGTGGGGCCAAGGATACGCAGTATTTT.

The genes are TRBV6-5 and TRBJ2-7, with 12 bases identical to TRBD2. The length of the CDR3 is 16 residues. Germline-derived CDR1 and CDR2 are MNHEY and SVGAGI. Losses at the gene ends were 3 bases for V and 2 bases for J; bases not matched to a gene: 5. The DNA of the CDR3 is TGTGCCAGCAGTTATGCTAGCGGGGGGGGAGCCTACGAGCAGTACTTC. This sequence encodes CASSYASGGGAYEQYF.

In DNA form, the CDR3 reads TGTGCCAGCAGCCAAGATCTTGCGGGGGGGCCGGCTGAGCAGTTCTTC. The encoded protein is CASSQDLAGGPAEQFF. This rearrangement joins TRBV3-1 (or the pseudogene TRBV3-2) to TRBJ2-1; the match to TRBD2 covers 9 bases. Trimming took 0 bases from V and 9 from J; bases not matched to a gene: 9. The CDR3 is 16 residues long. CDR1 and CDR2 (germline): LGHDT, YNNKEL (reference sequence).

The chain recombines TRBV30 with TRBJ1-5; TRBD1 agrees at 12 bases. CDR1 GTSNPN and CDR2 SVGIG come from the germline V gene (reference sequence). J was trimmed by 5 bases and V by 3 bases; bases with no gene match: 2. The CDR3 has 14 amino acids. DNA for the CDR3: TGTGCCTGGAGGGGACAGGGGGCTCATCAGCCCCAGCATTTT. It yields the protein CAWRGQGAHQPQHF.

V is TRBV5-4 and J is TRBJ2-3; D remains unclear. Deletions cut 4 bases from V and 3 bases from J, with 9 bases between. In germline, CDR1 is SGHNT, CDR2 YYREEE (reference sequence). The CDR3 has 13 residues. The CDR3 DNA follows: TGTGCCAGCAGCATCGACTCAACAGATACGCAGTATTTT. It codes for CASSIDSTDTQYF.

The chain has TRBV11-2 and TRBJ2-1; perhaps TRBD2 as D (6 bases). CDR3 length equals 12 residues. V was shortened by 5 bases and J by 4 bases, with 6 bases between the two germline ends. Germline lookup yields CDR1 SGHAT and CDR2 FQNNGV. The CDR3 loop reads CASSAGYNEQFF. The CDR3 DNA reads TGTGCCAGCAGCGCGGGGTACAATGAGCAGTTCTTC. The full variable domain, in which reference TRBV11-2 and TRBJ2-1 provide the parts outside the CDR3, is EAGVAQSPRYKIIEKRQSVAFWCNPISGHATLYWYQQILGQGPKLLIQFQNNGVVDDSQLPKDRFSAERLKGVDSTLKIQPAKLEDSAVYLCASSAGYNEQFFGPGTRLTVL.

This sequence joins TRBV5-4 and TRBJ2-1; 10 nucleotides align to TRBD2. The CDR3 is made up of 15 amino acids. Germline V gives CDR1 SGHNT, CDR2 YYREEE (reference sequence). Unmatched junction bases numbered 8, after V lost 4 bases and J lost 7 bases. This chain's CDR3 is CASSQVAGGLNEQFF. The CDR3 nucleotides are TGTGCCAGCAGCCAGGTAGCGGGGGGCCTTAATGAGCAGTTCTTC.

The chain is built from TRBV2 and TRBJ2-7; D might be TRBD2 (5 bases). The germline CDR1 and CDR2 sequences are SNHLY and FYNNEI. The V end was cut by 7 bases, the J end by 3 bases, with 10 bases between. This CDR3 comprises 12 residues. The CDR3 coding sequence is TGTGCCAGCAACAACCGGGGCTACGAGCAGTACTTC. Residues: CASNNRGYEQYF.

The chain carries TRBV10-3 and TRBJ1-6; 10 nucleotides agree with TRBD1. The CDR3 is made up of 14 amino acids. Germline V gene lookup returns CDR1 ENHRY and CDR2 SYGVKD. J gave up 6 bases and V 11 bases, and 7 bases lay outside the gene matches. Here the CDR3 reads CAVKTGGSNSPLHF. Here the CDR3 DNA reads TGTGCCGTAAAGACAGGGGGCTCTAATTCACCCCTCCACTTT.

This chain joins TRBV2 and TRBJ1-2, with D uncertain. The CDR3 sequence is 13 residues long. V lost 3 bases and J 4 bases, leaving 9 bases between the germline ends. Per germline, CDR1 SNHLY and CDR2 FYNNEI. For the CDR3, the DNA is TGTGCCAGCAGTGACTACCCTTCCTATGGCTACACCTTC. Protein product: CASSDYPSYGYTF.

This chain uses TRBV12-1 with TRBJ2-7; no check of the table's D call, TRBD2, against the DNA was made. TRBV12-1 represents a pseudogene. The CDR3 sequence is 18 residues long. The CDR3 DNA is TGTGCCAGCAGCTTTACCCAGATGCTAGCGGGGGCCGATTACGAGCAGTACTTC. This translates into CASSFTQMLAGADYEQYF.

The chain links TRBV6-1 to TRBJ1-5, with 11 bases fitting TRBD1. CDR3 length equals 16 residues. CDR1 MNHNS and CDR2 SASEGT come from the germline V gene. V was clipped by 2 bases and J by 9 bases; unmatched bases: 9. The chain's CDR3 is CASSEHGQGATTPQHF. CDR3 nucleotides: TGTGCCAGCAGTGAACATGGACAGGGGGCGACAACGCCCCAGCATTTT.

The chain is built from TRBV27 and TRBJ1-6, with 9 bases lining up with TRBD1. Germline-derived CDR1 and CDR2 are MNHEY and SMNVEV (reference sequence). Germline trimming cut 5 bases from V and 7 bases from J; bases unmatched to any gene: 18. The CDR3 sequence is 19 residues long. The CDR3 spells CASSLQRPGTGIGNSPLHF. The CDR3 DNA sequence: TGTGCCAGCAGTCTACAACGTCCCGGGACAGGGATTGGGAATTCACCCCTCCACTTT.

The chain combines TRBV7-9 with TRBJ1-2, with 7 bases identical to TRBD1. CDR1 is SEHNR and CDR2 is FQNEAQ in the germline V gene (reference sequence). The CDR3 sequence is 13 residues long. V dropped 5 bases and J dropped 5; count of bases not matched to a gene: 5. The CDR3 sequence is CASSPGTAYGYTF. In DNA, the CDR3 is TGTGCCAGCAGCCCCGGGACAGCTTATGGCTACACCTTC.

This clone was recorded once. The chain links TRBV6-5 to TRBJ1-3; maybe TRBD1 (6 bases). The V end was cut by 7 bases, the J end by 0 bases, with 10 bases between. Germline assignment: CDR1 MNHEY and CDR2 SVGAGI. The CDR3 runs to 14 residues. CDR3 DNA sequence: TGTGCCAGCACCAGGGGAGACTCTGGAAACACCATATATTTT. It yields the protein CASTRGDSGNTIYF.

In its sample, this clone was seen a few times. This chain joins TRBV5-4 and TRBJ2-7, with 11 nucleotides matching TRBD1. Germline V lookup: CDR1 SGHNT, CDR2 YYREEE (reference sequence). This CDR3 comprises 14 residues. V lost 3 bases and J lost 6; bases outside the gene matches: 5. The CDR3 protein is CASSSGTGGSEQYF. The CDR3 DNA reads TGTGCCAGCAGCTCCGGGACAGGGGGTAGCGAGCAGTACTTC.